This TCR beta chain was recovered during a study of shared clonotypes between healthy human individuals. Overall study findings and caveats: Only blood was sampled, and tissue TCR repertoires likely differ from blood ones.

Trimming removed 0 bases from V and 5 bases from J; junction bases left unmatched: 3. Germline V gene data show CDR1 as SGHTA and CDR2 as FQGNSA. The CDR3 is 14 amino acids. Within Nashville, Tennessee resided all donors, each a Caucasian adult. Researchers partitioned CD4+ cells into CD45RA+ naive and CD45RA-negative memory subsets. The table came from immunoSEQ multiplex PCR; TCRdb's copy has only in-frame clones and leaves some out. The repertoire consists of approximately 2.3 million clones, with about 92% occurring once and the leading ten covering 0.39%. In the case of this clone: Antigen: not known.

The TCR comes from a man between 18 and 35 years old in good health. Some clones in this sample may be carry-over from other donors' samples. What was sequenced was naive CD4+ T cells from PBMCs. Subset defined: CD45RA+ positively selected. The V gene is TRBV7-2, the J gene TRBJ1-2; 7 bases line up with TRBD1. The CDR3 coding sequence is TGTGCCAGCAGCTTAGCGGGACAGATTTATGGCTACACCTTC. The encoded protein is CASSLAGQIYGYTF.